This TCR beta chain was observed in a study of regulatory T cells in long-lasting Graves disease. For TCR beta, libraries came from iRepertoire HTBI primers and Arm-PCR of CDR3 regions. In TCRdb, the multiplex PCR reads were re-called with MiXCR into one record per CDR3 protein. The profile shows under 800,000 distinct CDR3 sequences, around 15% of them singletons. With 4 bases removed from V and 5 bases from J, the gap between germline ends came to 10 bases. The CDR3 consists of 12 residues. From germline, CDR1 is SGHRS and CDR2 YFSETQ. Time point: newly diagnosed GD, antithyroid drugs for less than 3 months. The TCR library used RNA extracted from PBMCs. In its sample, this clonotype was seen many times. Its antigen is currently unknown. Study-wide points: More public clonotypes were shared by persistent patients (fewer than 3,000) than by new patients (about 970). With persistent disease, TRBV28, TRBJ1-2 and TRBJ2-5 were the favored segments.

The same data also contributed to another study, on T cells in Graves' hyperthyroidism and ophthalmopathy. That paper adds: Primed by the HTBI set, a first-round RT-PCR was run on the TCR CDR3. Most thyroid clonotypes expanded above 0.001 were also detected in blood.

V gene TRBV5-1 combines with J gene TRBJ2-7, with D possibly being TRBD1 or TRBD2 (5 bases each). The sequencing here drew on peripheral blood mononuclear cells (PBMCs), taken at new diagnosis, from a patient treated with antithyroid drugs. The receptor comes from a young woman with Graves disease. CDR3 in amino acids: CASSGAGNEQYF. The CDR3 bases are TGCGCCAGCAGCGGGGCCGGGAACGAGCAGTACTTC. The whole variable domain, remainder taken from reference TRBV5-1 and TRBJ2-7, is KAGVTQTPRYLIKTRGQQVTLSCSPISGHRSVSWYQQTPGQGLQFLFEYFSETQRNKGNFPGRFSGRQFSNSRSEMNVSTLELGDSALYLCASSGAGNEQYFGPGTRLTVT.